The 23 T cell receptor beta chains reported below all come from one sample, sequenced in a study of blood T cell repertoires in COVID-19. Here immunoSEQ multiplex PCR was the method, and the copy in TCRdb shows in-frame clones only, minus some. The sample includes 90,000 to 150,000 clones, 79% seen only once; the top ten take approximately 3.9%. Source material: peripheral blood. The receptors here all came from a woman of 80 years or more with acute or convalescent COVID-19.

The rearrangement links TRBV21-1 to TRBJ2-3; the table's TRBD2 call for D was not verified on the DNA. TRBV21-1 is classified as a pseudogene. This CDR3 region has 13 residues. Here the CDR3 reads CASRDYCTDTQYF. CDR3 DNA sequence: TGTGCCAGCAGGGACTATTGCACAGATACGCAGTATTTT.

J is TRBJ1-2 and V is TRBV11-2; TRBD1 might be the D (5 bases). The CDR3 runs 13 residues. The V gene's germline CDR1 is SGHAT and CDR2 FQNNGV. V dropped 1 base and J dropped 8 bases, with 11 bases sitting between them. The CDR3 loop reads CASSLALQAGYTF. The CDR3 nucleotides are TGTGCCAGCAGCTTAGCTCTACAGGCGGGCTACACCTTC.

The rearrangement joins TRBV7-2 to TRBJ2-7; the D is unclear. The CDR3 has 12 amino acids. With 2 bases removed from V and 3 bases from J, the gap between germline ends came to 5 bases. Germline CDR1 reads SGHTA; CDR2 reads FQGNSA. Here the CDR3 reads CASSLRGYEQYF. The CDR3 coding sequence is TGTGCCAGCAGCTTACGAGGCTACGAGCAGTACTTC.

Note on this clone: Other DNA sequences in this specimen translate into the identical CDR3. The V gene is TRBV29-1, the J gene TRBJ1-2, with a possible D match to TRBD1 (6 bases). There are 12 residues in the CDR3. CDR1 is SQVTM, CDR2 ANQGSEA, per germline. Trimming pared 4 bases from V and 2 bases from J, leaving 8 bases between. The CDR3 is CSVGGQNYGYTF. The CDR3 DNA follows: TGCAGCGTTGGGGGGCAGAACTATGGCTACACCTTC.

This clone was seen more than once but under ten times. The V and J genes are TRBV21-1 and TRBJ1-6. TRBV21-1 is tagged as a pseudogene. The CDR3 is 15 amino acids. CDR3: CASSNLRVGNSPLHF. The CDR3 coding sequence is TGTGCCAGCAGCAATTTGAGGGTGGGGAATTCACCCCTCCACTTT.

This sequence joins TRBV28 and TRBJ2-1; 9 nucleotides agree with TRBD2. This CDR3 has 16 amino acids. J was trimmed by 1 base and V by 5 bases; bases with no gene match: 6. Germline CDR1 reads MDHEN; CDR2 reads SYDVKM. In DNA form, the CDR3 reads TGTGCCAGCAGTATCTTGACTAGCGGATCCTACAATGAGCAGTTCTTC. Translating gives CASSILTSGSYNEQFF.

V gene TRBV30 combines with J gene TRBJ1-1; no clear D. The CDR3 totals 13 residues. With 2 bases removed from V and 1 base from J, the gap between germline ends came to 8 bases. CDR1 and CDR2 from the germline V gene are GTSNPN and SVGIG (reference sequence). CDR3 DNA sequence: TGTGCCTGGAGTCTTGGGAGGAACACTGAAGCTTTCTTT. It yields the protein CAWSLGRNTEAFF.

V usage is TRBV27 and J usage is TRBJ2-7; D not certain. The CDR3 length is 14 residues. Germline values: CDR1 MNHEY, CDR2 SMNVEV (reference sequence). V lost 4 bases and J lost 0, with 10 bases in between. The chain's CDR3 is CASSSLALSYEQYF. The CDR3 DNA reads TGTGCCAGCAGTTCCTTAGCCCTCTCCTACGAGCAGTACTTC.

CDR3 residues: CASRSRDSSYNEQFF. The DNA for the CDR3 is TGTGCCAGCAGGTCCCGGGACAGTTCCTACAATGAGCAGTTCTTC. The rearrangement links TRBV7-9 to TRBJ2-1, with 7 bases aligning to TRBD1. Germline V CDR1 and CDR2: SEHNR, FQNEAQ (reference sequence). J lost 1 base, V lost 6 bases, and 6 bases had no gene match. CDR3 length: 15 residues. The full variable domain, in which reference TRBV7-9 and TRBJ2-1 provide the parts outside the CDR3, is DTGVSQNPRHKITKRGQNVTFRCDPISEHNRLYWYRQTLGQGPEFLTYFQNEAQLEKSRLLSDRFSAERPKGSFSTLEIQRTEQGDSAMYLCASRSRDSSYNEQFFGPGTRLTVL.

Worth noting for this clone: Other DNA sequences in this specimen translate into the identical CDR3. The CDR3 DNA sequence: TGTGCCAGCAGTTCGGGACAGAACACCGGGGAGCTGTTTTTT. It yields the protein CASSSGQNTGELFF. This chain links TRBV28 with TRBJ2-2, with D perhaps matching TRBD1 (6 bases). Germline CDR1 MDHEN, CDR2 SYDVKM. Trimming pared 4 bases from V and 1 base from J, leaving 7 bases between. The CDR3 consists of 14 residues.

The CDR3 DNA reads as TGTGCCACCAGCAGAGATATCAGCTACGAGCAGTACTTC. Its protein is CATSRDISYEQYF. The chain uses TRBV15 and TRBJ2-7; D call uncertain. Trimming pared 0 bases from V and 3 bases from J, leaving 6 bases between. The germline V gene has CDR1 LNHNV and CDR2 YYDKDF (reference sequence). This CDR3 comprises 13 residues.

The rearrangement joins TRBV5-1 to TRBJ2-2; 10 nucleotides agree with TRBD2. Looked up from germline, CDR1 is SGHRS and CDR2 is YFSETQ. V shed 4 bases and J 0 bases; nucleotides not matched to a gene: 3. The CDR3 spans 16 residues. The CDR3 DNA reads TGCGCCAGCAGCCCCGGACTAGCGGCGAACACCGGGGAGCTGTTTTTT. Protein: CASSPGLAANTGELFF.

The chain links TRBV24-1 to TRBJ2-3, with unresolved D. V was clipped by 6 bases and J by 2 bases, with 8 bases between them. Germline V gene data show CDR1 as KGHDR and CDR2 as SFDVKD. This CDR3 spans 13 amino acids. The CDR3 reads CATSYGTTDTQYF. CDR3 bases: TGTGCCACCAGTTATGGCACCACAGATACGCAGTATTTT.

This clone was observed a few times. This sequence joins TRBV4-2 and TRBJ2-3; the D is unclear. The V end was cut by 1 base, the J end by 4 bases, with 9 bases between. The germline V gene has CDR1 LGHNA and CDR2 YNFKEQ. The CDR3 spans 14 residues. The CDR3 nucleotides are TGTGCCAGCAGCCAAGCGGCGGTGCCAGATACGCAGTATTTT. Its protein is CASSQAAVPDTQYF.

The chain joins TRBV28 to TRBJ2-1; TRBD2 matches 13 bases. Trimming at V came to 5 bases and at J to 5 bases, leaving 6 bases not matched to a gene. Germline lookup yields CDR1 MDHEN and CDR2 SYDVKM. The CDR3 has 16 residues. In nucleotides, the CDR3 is TGTGCCAGCAGTCGCTGGACTAGCGGGAGTAACAATGAGCAGTTCTTC. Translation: CASSRWTSGSNNEQFF.

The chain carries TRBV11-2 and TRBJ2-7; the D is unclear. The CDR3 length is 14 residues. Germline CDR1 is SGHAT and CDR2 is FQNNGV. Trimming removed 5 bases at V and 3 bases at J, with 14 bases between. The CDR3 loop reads CASSPQTRGYEQYF. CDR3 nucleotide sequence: TGTGCCAGCAGCCCCCAGACTCGTGGCTACGAGCAGTACTTC.

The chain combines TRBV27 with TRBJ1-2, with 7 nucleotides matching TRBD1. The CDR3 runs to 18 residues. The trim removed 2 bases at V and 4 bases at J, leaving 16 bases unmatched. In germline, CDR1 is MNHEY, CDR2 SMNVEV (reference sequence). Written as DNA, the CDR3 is TGTGCCAGCAGTTTACGACCCCGGACAGGCGGAGATCCCTATGGCTACACCTTC. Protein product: CASSLRPRTGGDPYGYTF.

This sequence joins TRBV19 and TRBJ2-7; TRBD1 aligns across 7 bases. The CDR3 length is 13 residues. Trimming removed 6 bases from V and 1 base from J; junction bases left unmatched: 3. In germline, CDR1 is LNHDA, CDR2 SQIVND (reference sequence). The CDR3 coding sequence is TGTGCCAGTAGCATGGACAGGTCCTACGAGCAGTACTTC. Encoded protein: CASSMDRSYEQYF.

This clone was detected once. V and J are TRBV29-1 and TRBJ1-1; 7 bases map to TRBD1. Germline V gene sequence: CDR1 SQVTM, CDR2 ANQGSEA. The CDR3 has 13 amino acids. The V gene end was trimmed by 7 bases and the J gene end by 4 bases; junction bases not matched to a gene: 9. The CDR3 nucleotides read TGCAGCGGTCGACAGGGAAGCGGCACTGAAGCTTTCTTT. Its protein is CSGRQGSGTEAFF.

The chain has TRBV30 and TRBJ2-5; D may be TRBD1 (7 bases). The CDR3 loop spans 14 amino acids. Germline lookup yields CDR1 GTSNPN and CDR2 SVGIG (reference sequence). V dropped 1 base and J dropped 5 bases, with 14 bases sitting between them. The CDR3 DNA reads TGTGCCTGGAGTGGTCAGGGGGGAGCTGAGACCCAGTACTTC. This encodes CAWSGQGGAETQYF.

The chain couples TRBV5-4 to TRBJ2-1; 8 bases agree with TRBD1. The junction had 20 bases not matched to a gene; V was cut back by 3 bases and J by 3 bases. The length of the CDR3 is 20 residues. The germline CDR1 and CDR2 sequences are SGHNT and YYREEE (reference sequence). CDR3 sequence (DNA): TGTGCCAGCAGCTCGCGCGGGCAGGGGGCGGGCGGGGCCCGCTACAATGAGCAGTTCTTC. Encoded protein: CASSSRGQGAGGARYNEQFF.

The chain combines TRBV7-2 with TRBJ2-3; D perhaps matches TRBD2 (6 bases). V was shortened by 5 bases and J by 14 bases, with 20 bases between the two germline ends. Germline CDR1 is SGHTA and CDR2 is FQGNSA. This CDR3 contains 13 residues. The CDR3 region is CASSVPKGLGLYF. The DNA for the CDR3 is TGTGCCAGCAGCGTCCCGAAGGGACTGGGTTTGTATTTT. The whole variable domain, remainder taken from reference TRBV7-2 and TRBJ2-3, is GAGVSQSPSNKVTEKGKDVELRCDPISGHTALYWYRQSLGQGLEFLIYFQGNSAPDKSGLPSDRFSAERTGGSVSTLTIQRTQQEDSAVYLCASSVPKGLGLYFGPGTRLTVL.

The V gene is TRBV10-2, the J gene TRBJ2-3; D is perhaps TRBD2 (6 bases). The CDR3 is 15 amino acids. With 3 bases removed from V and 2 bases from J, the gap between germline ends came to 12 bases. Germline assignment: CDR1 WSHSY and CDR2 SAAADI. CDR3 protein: CASSDRLENTDTQYF. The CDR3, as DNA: TGCGCCAGCAGTGACCGACTAGAGAACACAGATACGCAGTATTTT.